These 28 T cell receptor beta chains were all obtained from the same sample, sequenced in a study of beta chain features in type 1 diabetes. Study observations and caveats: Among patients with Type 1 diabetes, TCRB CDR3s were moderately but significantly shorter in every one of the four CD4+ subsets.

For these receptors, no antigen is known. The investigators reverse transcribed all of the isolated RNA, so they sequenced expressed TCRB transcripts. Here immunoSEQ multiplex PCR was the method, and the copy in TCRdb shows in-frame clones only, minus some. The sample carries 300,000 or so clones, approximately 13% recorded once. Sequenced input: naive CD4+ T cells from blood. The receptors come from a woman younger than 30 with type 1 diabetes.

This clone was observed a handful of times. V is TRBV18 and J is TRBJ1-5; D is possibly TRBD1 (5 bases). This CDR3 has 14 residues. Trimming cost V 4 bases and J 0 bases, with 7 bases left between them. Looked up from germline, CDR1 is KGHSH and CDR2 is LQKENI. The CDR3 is CASSLDSSNQPQHF. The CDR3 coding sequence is TGTGCCAGCTCACTTGACAGTAGCAATCAGCCCCAGCATTTT.

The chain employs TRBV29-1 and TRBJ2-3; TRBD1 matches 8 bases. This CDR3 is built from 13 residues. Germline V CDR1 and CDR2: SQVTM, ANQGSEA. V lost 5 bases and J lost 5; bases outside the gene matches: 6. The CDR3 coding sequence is TGCAGCGTTAAACCAGGGGGCGGAGATACGCAGTATTTT. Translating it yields CSVKPGGGDTQYF.

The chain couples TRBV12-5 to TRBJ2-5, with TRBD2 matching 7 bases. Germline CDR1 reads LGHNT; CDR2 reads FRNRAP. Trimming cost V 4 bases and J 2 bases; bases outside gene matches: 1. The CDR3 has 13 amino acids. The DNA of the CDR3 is TGTGCTAGTGGTTCAGCGGGACAAGAGACCCAGTACTTC. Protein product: CASGSAGQETQYF.

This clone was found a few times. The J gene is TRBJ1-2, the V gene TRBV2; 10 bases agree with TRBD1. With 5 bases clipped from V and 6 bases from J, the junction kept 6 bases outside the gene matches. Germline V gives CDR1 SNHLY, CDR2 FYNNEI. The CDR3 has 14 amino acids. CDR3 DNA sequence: TGTGCCAGCAGTAAGACAGGGGGCGCCGATGGCTACACCTTC. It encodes CASSKTGGADGYTF.

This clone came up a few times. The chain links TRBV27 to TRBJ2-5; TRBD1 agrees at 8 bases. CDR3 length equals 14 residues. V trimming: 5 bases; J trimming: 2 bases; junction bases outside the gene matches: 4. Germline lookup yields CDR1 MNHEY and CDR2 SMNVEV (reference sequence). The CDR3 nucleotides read TGTGCCAGCAGTCGGGGACAGGAGCAAGAGACCCAGTACTTC. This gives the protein CASSRGQEQETQYF.

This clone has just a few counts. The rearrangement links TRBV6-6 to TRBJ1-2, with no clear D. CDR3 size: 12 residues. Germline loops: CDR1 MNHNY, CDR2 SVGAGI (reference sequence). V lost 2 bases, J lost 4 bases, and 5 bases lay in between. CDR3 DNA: TGTGCCAGCAGTTACGAGGTCTATGGCTACACCTTC. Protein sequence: CASSYEVYGYTF.

The CDR3 loop reads CASSSSRRYQETQYF. CDR3 nucleotides: TGCGCCAGCAGCAGTAGCCGGCGGTACCAAGAGACCCAGTACTTC. The chain recombines TRBV5-1 with TRBJ2-5; D is undetermined. The CDR3 spans 15 residues. The V and J ends lost 4 bases and 0 bases respectively, with 13 bases between them. From germline, CDR1 is SGHRS and CDR2 YFSETQ.

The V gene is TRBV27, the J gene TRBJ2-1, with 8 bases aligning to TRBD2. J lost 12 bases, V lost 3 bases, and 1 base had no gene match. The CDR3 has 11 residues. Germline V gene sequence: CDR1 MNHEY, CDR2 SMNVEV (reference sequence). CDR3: CASSFGRVQFF. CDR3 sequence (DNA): TGTGCCAGCAGTTTCGGGAGGGTGCAGTTCTTC.

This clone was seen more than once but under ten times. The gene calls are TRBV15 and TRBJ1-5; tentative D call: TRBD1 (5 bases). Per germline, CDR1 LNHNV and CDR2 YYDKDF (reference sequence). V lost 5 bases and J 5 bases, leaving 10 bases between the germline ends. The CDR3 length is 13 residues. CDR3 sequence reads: CATSLSGYQPQHF. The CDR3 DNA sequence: TGTGCCACCAGCTTATCAGGGTATCAGCCCCAGCATTTT.

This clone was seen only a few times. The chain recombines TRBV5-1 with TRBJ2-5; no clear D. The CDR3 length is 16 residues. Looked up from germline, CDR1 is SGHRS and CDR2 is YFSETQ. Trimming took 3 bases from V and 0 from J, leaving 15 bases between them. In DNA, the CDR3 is TGCGCCAGCAGCTCGGCGCGTTCAGGCAACCAAGAGACCCAGTACTTC. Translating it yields CASSSARSGNQETQYF.

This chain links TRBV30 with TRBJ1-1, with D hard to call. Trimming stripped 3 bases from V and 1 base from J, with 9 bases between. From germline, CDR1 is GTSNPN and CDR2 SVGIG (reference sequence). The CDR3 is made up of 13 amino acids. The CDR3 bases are TGTGCCTGGAGCAGGCCGGAGAACACTGAAGCTTTCTTT. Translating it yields CAWSRPENTEAFF.

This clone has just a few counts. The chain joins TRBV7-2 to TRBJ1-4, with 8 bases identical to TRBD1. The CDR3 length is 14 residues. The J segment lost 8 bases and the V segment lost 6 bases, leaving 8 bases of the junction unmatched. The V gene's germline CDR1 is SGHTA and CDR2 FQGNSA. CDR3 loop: CASSDGQGFEKLFF. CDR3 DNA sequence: TGTGCCAGCAGTGATGGACAGGGTTTCGAAAAACTGTTTTTT.

DNA of the CDR3: TGTGCCAGCAGCCTCCGCGCAACTAATGAAAAACTGTTTTTT. It codes for CASSLRATNEKLFF. This chain joins TRBV7-2 and TRBJ1-4; D remains ambiguous. V shed 5 bases and J shed 0 bases, with 7 bases lying between them. The germline gives CDR1 SGHTA, CDR2 FQGNSA. CDR3 length: 14 amino acids.

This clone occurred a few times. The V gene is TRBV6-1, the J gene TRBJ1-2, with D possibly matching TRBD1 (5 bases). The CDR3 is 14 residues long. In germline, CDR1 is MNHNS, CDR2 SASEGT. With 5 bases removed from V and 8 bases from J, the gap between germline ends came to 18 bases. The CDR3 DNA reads TGTGCCAGCAGTACCCCAGGGAATCAGGGAGGCTACACCTTC. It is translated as CASSTPGNQGGYTF.

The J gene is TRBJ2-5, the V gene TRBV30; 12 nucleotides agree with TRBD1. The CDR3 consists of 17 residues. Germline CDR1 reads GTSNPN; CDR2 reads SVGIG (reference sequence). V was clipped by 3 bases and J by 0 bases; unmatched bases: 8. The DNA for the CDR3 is TGTGCCTGGAGCCGGGACAGGGGGCCCCAGTACCAAGAGACCCAGTACTTC. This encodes CAWSRDRGPQYQETQYF. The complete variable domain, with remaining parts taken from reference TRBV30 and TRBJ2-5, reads SQTIHQWPATLVQPVGSPLSLECTVEGTSNPNLYWYRQAAGRGLQLLFYSVGIGQISSEVPQNLSASRPQDRQFILSSKKLLLSDSGFYLCAWSRDRGPQYQETQYFGPGTRLLVL.

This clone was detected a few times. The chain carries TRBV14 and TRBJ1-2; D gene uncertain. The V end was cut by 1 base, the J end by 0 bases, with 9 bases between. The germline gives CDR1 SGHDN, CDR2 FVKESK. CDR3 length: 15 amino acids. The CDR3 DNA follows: TGTGCCAGCAGCCAAGCGGTCGGGACTAACTATGGCTACACCTTC. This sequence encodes CASSQAVGTNYGYTF.

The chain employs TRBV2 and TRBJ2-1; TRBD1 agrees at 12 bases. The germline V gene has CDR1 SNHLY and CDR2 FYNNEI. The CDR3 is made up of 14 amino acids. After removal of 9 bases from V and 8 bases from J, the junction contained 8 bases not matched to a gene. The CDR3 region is CASYRDRGRDEQFF. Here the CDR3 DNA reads TGTGCCAGTTACCGGGACAGGGGGCGGGATGAGCAGTTCTTC.

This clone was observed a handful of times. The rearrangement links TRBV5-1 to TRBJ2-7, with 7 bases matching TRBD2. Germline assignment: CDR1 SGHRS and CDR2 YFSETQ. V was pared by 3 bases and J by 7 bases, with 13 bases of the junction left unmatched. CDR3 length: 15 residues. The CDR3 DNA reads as TGCGCCAGCAGCTATCAGGGAGGGCCGGCGGAAGAGCAGTACTTC. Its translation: CASSYQGGPAEEQYF.

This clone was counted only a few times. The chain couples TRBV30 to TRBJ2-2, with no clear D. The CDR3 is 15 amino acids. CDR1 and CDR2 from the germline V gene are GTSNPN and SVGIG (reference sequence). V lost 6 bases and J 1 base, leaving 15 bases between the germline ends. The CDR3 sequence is CACMSPPGNTGELFF. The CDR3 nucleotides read TGTGCCTGTATGAGTCCCCCCGGGAACACCGGGGAGCTGTTTTTT.

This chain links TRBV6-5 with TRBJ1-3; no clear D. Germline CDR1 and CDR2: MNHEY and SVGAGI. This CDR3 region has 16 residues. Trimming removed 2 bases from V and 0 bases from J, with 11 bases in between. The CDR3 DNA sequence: TGTGCCAGCAGTTACGATATAGTGTACTCTGGAAACACCATATATTTT. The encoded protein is CASSYDIVYSGNTIYF.

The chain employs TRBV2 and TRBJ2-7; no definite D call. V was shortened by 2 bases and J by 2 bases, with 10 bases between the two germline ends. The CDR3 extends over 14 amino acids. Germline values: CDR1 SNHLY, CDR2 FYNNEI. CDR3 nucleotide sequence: TGTGCCAGCAGTGAATTGGGCCCAACCTACGAGCAGTACTTC. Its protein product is CASSELGPTYEQYF.

Here the CDR3 reads CASSPPPIGLAGVGHNEQFF. The CDR3 DNA reads TGCGCCAGCAGCCCCCCCCCGATCGGACTAGCGGGAGTGGGGCACAATGAGCAGTTCTTC. The chain has TRBV4-1 and TRBJ2-1; 13 positions match TRBD2. CDR1 and CDR2 (germline): MGHRA, YSYEKL. CDR3 size: 20 residues. J lost 5 bases, V lost 4 bases, and 17 bases had no gene match.

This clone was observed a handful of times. The CDR3 DNA reads as TGTGCCAGCAGGACGGACGGGAGAAACACTGAAGCTTTCTTT. This codes for CASRTDGRNTEAFF. The V gene is TRBV2, the J gene TRBJ1-1, with D unclear. V was shortened by 6 bases and J by 2 bases, with 13 bases between the two germline ends. Germline lookup yields CDR1 SNHLY and CDR2 FYNNEI. This CDR3 comprises 14 residues.

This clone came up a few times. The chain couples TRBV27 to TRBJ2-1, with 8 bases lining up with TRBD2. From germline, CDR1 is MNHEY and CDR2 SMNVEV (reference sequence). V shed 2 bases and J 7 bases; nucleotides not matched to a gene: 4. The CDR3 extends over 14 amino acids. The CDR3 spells CASSLREGTNEQFF. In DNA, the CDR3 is TGTGCCAGCAGTTTACGGGAGGGAACAAATGAGCAGTTCTTC.

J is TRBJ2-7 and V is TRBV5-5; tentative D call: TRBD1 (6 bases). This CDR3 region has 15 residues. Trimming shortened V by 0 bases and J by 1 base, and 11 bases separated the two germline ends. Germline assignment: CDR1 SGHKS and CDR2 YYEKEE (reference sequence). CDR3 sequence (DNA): TGTGCCAGCAGCTTGGCCTGGGACACTTCCTACGAGCAGTACGTC. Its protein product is CASSLAWDTSYEQYV.

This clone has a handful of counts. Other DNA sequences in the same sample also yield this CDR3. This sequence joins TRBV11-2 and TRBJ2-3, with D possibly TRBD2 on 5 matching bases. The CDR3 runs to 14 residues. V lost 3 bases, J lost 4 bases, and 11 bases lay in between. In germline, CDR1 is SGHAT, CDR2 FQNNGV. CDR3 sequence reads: CASSFGLAADTQYF. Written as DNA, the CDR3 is TGTGCCAGCAGCTTTGGGCTAGCTGCAGATACGCAGTATTTT.

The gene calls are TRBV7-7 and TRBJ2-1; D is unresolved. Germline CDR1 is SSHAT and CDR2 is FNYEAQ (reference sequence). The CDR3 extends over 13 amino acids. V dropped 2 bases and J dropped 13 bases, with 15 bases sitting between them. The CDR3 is CASSLWSGSDQFF. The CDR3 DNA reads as TGTGCCAGCAGCTTATGGAGTGGAAGTGATCAGTTCTTC.

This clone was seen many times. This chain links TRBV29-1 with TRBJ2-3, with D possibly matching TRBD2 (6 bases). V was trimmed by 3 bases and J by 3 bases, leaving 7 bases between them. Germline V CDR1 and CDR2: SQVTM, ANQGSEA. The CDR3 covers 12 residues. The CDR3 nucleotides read TGCAGCGTTGACCGGGAGACAGATACGCAGTATTTT. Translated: CSVDRETDTQYF.